This entry lists 23 T cell receptor beta chains sequenced from one sample in a study of molecular identifiers for immune sequencing clone quantification. TCRdb reanalysed the PCR reads using MiXCR and keeps one entry per CDR3 protein. This sample has 40,000 to 45,000 distinct CDR3 sequences, with 15% to 20% found just once. The sequenced sample consisted of naive CD8+ T cells from blood, with Jurkat cell RNA spiked in. Subset of the sample: FACS-sorted CD8+CD4-CCR7+CD45RA+ naive T cells. Receptor source: a human donor in good health. Some libraries in this study had Jurkat cell RNA spiked in.

A remark on this clonotype: A much larger clone differs by one base, so this may be a read error. In this CDR3 the conserved last residue, phenylalanine or tryptophan, is missing, so a read error is likely. The chain carries TRBV28 and TRBJ1-1; D is uncertain. V lost 1 base and J lost 1, with 7 bases in between. Per germline, CDR1 MDHEN and CDR2 SYDVKM. The CDR3 spans 14 residues. Written as DNA, the CDR3 is TGTGCCAGCAGTTTATTTACGTGGAACACTGAAGCTTTCCTT. As protein: CASSLFTWNTEAFL.

This clonotype was recorded at least ten times. This rearrangement joins TRBV20-1 to TRBJ1-1; TRBD1 matches 8 bases. Unmatched junction bases numbered 8, after V lost 6 bases and J lost 5 bases. Germline V gene lookup returns CDR1 DFQATT and CDR2 SNEGSKA (reference sequence). This CDR3 is built from 13 residues. CDR3 bases: TGCAGTGCCTGGGACAGGTGGGGTACTGAAGCTTTCTTT. Translating it yields CSAWDRWGTEAFF.

This clonotype has ten or more counts. The chain links TRBV11-2 to TRBJ2-7, with TRBD1 matching 10 bases. The CDR3 is made up of 14 amino acids. CDR1 is SGHAT and CDR2 is FQNNGV in the germline V gene. After removal of 5 bases from V and 3 bases from J, the junction contained 4 bases not matched to a gene. CDR3 protein: CASSLGDRGYEQYF. DNA of the CDR3: TGTGCCAGCAGCCTAGGGGACAGGGGCTACGAGCAGTACTTC.

This clonotype was detected ten times or more. V is TRBV27 and J is TRBJ2-2, with D uncertain. This CDR3 comprises 14 residues. The germline CDR1 and CDR2 sequences are MNHEY and SMNVEV (reference sequence). V gave up 3 bases and J gave up 2 bases, with 7 bases separating them. CDR3 bases: TGTGCCAGCAGTTTCTACACCAACACCGGGGAGCTGTTTTTT. Protein: CASSFYTNTGELFF.

The sample holds many counts of this clonotype. The chain combines TRBV5-4 with TRBJ1-2, with 9 bases lining up with TRBD1. This CDR3 has 14 amino acids. CDR1 and CDR2 (germline): SGHNT, YYREEE (reference sequence). After removal of 4 bases from V and 9 bases from J, the junction contained 10 bases not matched to a gene. CDR3 amino acids: CASSPATGGSRYTF. Here the CDR3 DNA reads TGTGCCAGCAGCCCAGCGACAGGGGGTTCTCGCTACACCTTC.

The sample holds many counts of this clonotype. The chain joins TRBV21-1 to TRBJ1-5. TRBV21-1 is deemed a pseudogene. This CDR3 is built from 15 residues. Here the CDR3 reads CASSPESYSNQPQHF. In DNA, the CDR3 is TGTGCCAGCAGCCCTGAGTCATATAGCAATCAGCCCCAGCATTTT.

This clonotype has just a few counts. The V call is TRBV12-3 or TRBV12-4, the J call TRBJ2-7, with D perhaps matching TRBD1 or TRBD2 (6 bases each). V was clipped by 3 bases and J by 5 bases, with 8 bases between them. There are 12 residues in the CDR3. This CDR3 reads CASSFGGNEQYF. CDR3 in DNA: TGTGCCAGCAGTTTCGGGGGCAACGAGCAGTACTTC.

This clonotype was detected ten times or more. This sequence joins TRBV6-5 and TRBJ2-5; D is ambiguous. This CDR3 has 15 residues. Germline CDR1 is MNHEY and CDR2 is SVGAGI. V was pared by 0 bases and J by 5 bases, with 13 bases between. The CDR3 DNA follows: TGTGCCAGCAGTTACTCCCAACGGTCAGTGGAGACCCAGTACTTC. It specifies CASSYSQRSVETQYF.

V usage is TRBV3-1 and J usage is TRBJ2-7; 7 nucleotides line up with TRBD2. Trimming took 0 bases from V and 0 from J; bases not matched to a gene: 5. This CDR3 contains 16 residues. Germline loops: CDR1 LGHDT, CDR2 YNNKEL (reference sequence). CDR3 DNA sequence: TGTGCCAGCAGCCAAGATCAAGCGGGGCTCTCCTACGAGCAGTACTTC. Protein sequence: CASSQDQAGLSYEQYF.

This clonotype was seen repeatedly, ten times or more. The chain employs TRBV5-1 and TRBJ1-1; 8 positions match TRBD1. Trimming took 4 bases from V and 3 from J; bases not matched to a gene: 5. Germline V gene data show CDR1 as SGHRS and CDR2 as YFSETQ. This CDR3 is 14 amino acids long. The CDR3 DNA sequence: TGCGCCAGCAGCCCGGGACAGGTGTACACTGAAGCTTTCTTT. Translation gives CASSPGQVYTEAFF.

As to this clonotype: One end of the junction varies from germline; a read error may be responsible. This chain uses TRBV6-1 with TRBJ2-2; 7 bases map to TRBD1. This CDR3 has 15 amino acids. Germline V lookup: CDR1 MNHNS, CDR2 SASEGT. CDR3 sequence: CASMDRSASTGELVF. In DNA form, the CDR3 reads TGTGCCAGCATGGACAGGAGCGCGAGCACCGGGGAGCTGGTTTTT.

This clonotype appeared many times. The chain is built from TRBV12-3 or TRBV12-4 and TRBJ2-3; no firm D call. Trimming took off 1 base at V and 2 bases at J, with 10 bases between the two ends. CDR3 length equals 15 residues. CDR3 region: CASSLVGINTDTQYF. DNA of the CDR3: TGTGCCAGCAGTTTAGTAGGGATAAACACAGATACGCAGTATTTT.

The chain combines TRBV7-2 with TRBJ2-1; D remains unclear. This CDR3 has 12 amino acids. Germline V CDR1 and CDR2: SGHTA, FQGNSA. The ends were cut back, 3 bases at V and 7 bases at J, with 7 bases in the middle. The CDR3 nucleotides read TGTGCCAGCAGCTTGTTGTGGAATGAGCAGTTCTTC. The encoded protein is CASSLLWNEQFF.

This clonotype appeared many times. The chain combines TRBV27 with TRBJ2-7; D perhaps matches TRBD1 (5 bases). The V gene's germline CDR1 is MNHEY and CDR2 SMNVEV (reference sequence). This CDR3 is built from 14 residues. V lost 3 bases and J 2 bases, leaving 11 bases between the germline ends. As DNA, the CDR3 is TGTGCCAGCAGTTTTAAGACAGTAGCCTACGAGCAGTACTTC. Residues: CASSFKTVAYEQYF.

A remark on this clonotype: A much larger clone differs by one base, so this may be a read error. CDR3 sequence reads: CASSLSIGQGADGNTIYF. DNA for the CDR3: TGTGCCAGCAGTTTATCGATAGGACAGGGGGCGGATGGAAACACCATATATTTT. This sequence joins TRBV27 and TRBJ1-3; 11 bases agree with TRBD1. CDR3 size: 18 residues. Unmatched junction bases numbered 7, after V lost 0 bases and J lost 3 bases. Germline assignment: CDR1 MNHEY and CDR2 SMNVEV (reference sequence).

V gene TRBV7-2 combines with J gene TRBJ2-7; tentatively, D is TRBD1 or TRBD2 (5 bases each). Germline lookup yields CDR1 SGHTA and CDR2 FQGNSA. The CDR3 covers 14 residues. The V end was cut by 2 bases, the J end by 2 bases, with 10 bases between. CDR3 loop: CASSLTGPAYEQYF. CDR3 nucleotides: TGTGCCAGCAGCTTAACGGGGCCAGCCTACGAGCAGTACTTC.

This clonotype was counted between two and nine times. The chain uses TRBV19 and TRBJ2-3; D uncertain. CDR3 length: 12 amino acids. Trimming pared 5 bases from V and 6 bases from J, leaving 9 bases between. The germline V gene encodes CDR1 LNHDA and CDR2 SQIVND (reference sequence). In DNA, the CDR3 is TGTGCCAGTAGTCCAGGCCTCGATACGCAGTATTTT. It encodes CASSPGLDTQYF. The full variable domain, in which reference TRBV19 and TRBJ2-3 provide the parts outside the CDR3, is DGGITQSPKYLFRKEGQNVTLSCEQNLNHDAMYWYRQDPGQGLRLIYYSQIVNDFQKGDIAEGYSVSREKKESFPLTVTSAQKNPTAFYLCASSPGLDTQYFGPGTRLTVL.

This clonotype was detected ten times or more. CDR3 sequence reads: CASSIGQGPQETQYF. Written as DNA, the CDR3 is TGTGCCAGCAGCATCGGACAGGGCCCCCAAGAGACCCAGTACTTC. The V call is TRBV28, the J call TRBJ2-5; the match to TRBD1 covers 8 bases. The CDR3 loop spans 15 amino acids. The germline V gene has CDR1 MDHEN and CDR2 SYDVKM. Trimming took 6 bases from V and 1 from J; bases not matched to a gene: 7.

As concerns this clonotype: Relative to the germline gene, one junction end is altered; a read error may explain this. The chain couples TRBV7-9 to TRBJ2-5; unclear D gene. Per germline, CDR1 SEHNR and CDR2 FQNEAQ (reference sequence). There are 13 residues in the CDR3. CDR3: CASSDAVKETLYF. CDR3 bases: TGCGCCAGCAGCGACGCCGTAAAAGAGACCCTGTACTTC.

To note about this clonotype: A much larger clone lies a single base off, so this may be a read error. As the CDR3 is not closed by the conserved phenylalanine or tryptophan, this likely results from a read error. The chain joins TRBV6-1 to TRBJ2-7; 9 bases fit TRBD1. The germline CDR1 and CDR2 sequences are MNHNS and SASEGT. This CDR3 comprises 16 residues. Trimming at V came to 0 bases and at J to 4 bases, leaving 7 bases not matched to a gene. CDR3 amino acids: CASSEAPGTGWYEQYS. The DNA of the CDR3 is TGTGCCAGCAGTGAAGCTCCTGGGACAGGGTGGTACGAGCAGTACTCC.

Ten or more counts support this clonotype. Sequence at one end of the junction differs from germline and may be a read error. The V gene is TRBV5-6, the J gene TRBJ2-2; TRBD2 is a possible D gene (6 bases). The CDR3 is made up of 15 amino acids. Germline V gene data show CDR1 as SGHDT and CDR2 as YYEEEE. CDR3 region: CASSFEGVGAGGLFF. CDR3 DNA sequence: TGTGCCAGCAGCTTTGAGGGAGTTGGAGCCGGGGGGCTGTTTTTT. Full variable domain (rest looked up from reference TRBV5-6 and TRBJ2-2): DAGVTQSPTHLIKTRGQQVTLRCSPKSGHDTVSWYQQALGQGPQFIFQYYEEEERQRGNFPDRFSGHQFPNYSSELNVNALLLGDSALYLCASSFEGVGAGGLFFGEGSRLTVL.

This clonotype was recorded many times. The V call is TRBV6-1, the J call TRBJ2-2, with D hard to call. CDR3 length equals 15 residues. V was cut by 7 bases and J by 3 bases, with 15 bases left in between. Germline-derived CDR1 and CDR2 are MNHNS and SASEGT. The CDR3 loop reads CASNPGGVYTGELFF. In DNA, the CDR3 is TGTGCCAGCAATCCAGGCGGCGTCTACACCGGGGAGCTGTTTTTT.

For this clonotype: The conserved phenylalanine or tryptophan is not found at the CDR3 terminus, so this likely reflects a read error. The DNA is omitted, as the CDR3 cannot be located on it reliably, and the CDR3 follows TCRdb's listing. This sequence joins TRBV29-1 and TRBJ1-2; the listed D gene, TRBD1, was not tested against the DNA. Including both end residues, the CDR3 is 15 amino acids long. CDR1 SQVTM and CDR2 ANQGSEA come from the germline V gene. This CDR3 reads CSVEDGDPPSYGCTL.